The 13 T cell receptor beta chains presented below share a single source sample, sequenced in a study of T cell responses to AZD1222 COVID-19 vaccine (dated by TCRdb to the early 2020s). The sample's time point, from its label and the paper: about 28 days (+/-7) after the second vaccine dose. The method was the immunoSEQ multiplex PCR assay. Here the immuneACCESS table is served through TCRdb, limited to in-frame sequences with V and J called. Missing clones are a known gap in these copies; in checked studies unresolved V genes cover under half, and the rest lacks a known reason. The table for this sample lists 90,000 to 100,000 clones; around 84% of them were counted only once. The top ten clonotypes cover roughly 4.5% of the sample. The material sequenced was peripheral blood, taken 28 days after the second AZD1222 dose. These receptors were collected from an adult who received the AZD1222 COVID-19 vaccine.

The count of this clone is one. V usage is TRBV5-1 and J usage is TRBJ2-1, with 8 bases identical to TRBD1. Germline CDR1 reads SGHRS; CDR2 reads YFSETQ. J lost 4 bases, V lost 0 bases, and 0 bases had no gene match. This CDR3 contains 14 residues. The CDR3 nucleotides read TGCGCCAGCAGCTTGGGGACAGGGTACAATGAGCAGTTCTTC. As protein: CASSLGTGYNEQFF.

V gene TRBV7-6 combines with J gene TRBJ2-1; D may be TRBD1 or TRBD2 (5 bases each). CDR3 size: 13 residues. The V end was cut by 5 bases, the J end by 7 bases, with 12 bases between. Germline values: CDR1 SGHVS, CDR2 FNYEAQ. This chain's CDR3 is CASSLWDRNEQFF. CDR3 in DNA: TGTGCCAGCAGCCTATGGGACCGGAATGAGCAGTTCTTC.

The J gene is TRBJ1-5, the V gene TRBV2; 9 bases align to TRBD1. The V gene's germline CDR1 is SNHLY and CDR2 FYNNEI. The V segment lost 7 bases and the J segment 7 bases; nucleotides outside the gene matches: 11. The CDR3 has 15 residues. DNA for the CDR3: TGTGCCAGCACTTATACAGGGGGCTCGGGCCAGCCCCAGCATTTT. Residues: CASTYTGGSGQPQHF.

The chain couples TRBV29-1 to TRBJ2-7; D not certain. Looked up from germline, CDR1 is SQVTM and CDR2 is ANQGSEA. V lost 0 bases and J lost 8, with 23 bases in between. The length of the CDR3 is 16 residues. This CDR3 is CSVEEPNDGQSRQQYF. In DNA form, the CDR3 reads TGCAGCGTTGAAGAGCCAAATGATGGGCAAAGTCGCCAGCAGTACTTC.

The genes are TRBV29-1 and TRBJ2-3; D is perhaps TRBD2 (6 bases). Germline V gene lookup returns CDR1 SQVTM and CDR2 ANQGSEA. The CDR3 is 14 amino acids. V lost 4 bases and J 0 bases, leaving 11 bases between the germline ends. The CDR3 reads CSVGFGGSTDTQYF. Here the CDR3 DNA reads TGCAGCGTTGGTTTCGGGGGTAGCACAGATACGCAGTATTTT.

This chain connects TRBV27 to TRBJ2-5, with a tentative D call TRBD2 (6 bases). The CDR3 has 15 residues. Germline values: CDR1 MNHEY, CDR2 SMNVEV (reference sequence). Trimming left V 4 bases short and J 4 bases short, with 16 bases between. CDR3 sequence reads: CASSSLGGFGETQYF. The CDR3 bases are TGTGCCAGCAGTTCGCTTGGGGGGTTCGGAGAGACCCAGTACTTC.

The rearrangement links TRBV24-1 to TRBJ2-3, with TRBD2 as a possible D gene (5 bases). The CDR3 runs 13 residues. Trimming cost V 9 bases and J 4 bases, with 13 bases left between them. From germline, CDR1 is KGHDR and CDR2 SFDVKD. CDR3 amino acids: CATLAPISDTQYF. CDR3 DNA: TGTGCCACCCTAGCCCCTATTTCAGATACGCAGTATTTT.

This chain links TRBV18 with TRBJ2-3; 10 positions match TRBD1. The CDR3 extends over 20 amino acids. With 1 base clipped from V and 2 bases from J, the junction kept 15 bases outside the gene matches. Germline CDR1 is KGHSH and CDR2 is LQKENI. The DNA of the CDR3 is TGTGCCAGCTCACCACTTGCGAAGTCGGGGGACAGGGGCTTCACAGATACGCAGTATTTT. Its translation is CASSPLAKSGDRGFTDTQYF.

DNA for the CDR3: TGTGCCAGCAGTGATCAGGGTGGGACCTACGAGCAGTACTTC. Amino acids: CASSDQGGTYEQYF. This rearrangement joins TRBV2 to TRBJ2-7, with TRBD1 as a possible D gene (5 bases). This CDR3 spans 14 amino acids. Germline CDR1 SNHLY, CDR2 FYNNEI. The V gene lost 3 bases and the J gene lost 2 bases, with 11 bases spanning the gap.

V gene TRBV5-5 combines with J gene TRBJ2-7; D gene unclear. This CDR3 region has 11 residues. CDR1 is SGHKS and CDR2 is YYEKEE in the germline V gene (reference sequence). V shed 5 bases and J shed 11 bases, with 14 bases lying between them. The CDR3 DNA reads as TGTGCCAGCAGTTTCCCAGGACGGGAGTACTTC. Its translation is CASSFPGREYF.

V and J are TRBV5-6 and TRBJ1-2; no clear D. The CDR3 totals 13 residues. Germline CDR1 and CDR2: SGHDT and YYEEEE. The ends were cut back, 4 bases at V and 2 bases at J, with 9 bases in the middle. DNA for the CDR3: TGTGCCAGCAGCCCGGACGGAAACTATGGCTACACCTTC. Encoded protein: CASSPDGNYGYTF.

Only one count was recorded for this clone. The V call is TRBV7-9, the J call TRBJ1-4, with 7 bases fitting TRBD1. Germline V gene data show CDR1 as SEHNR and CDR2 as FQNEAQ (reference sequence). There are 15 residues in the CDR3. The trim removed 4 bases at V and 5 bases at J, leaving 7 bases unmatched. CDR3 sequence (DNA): TGTGCCAGCAGCTCCTCAGGGGGGTTGAATGAAAAACTGTTTTTT. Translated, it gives CASSSSGGLNEKLFF.

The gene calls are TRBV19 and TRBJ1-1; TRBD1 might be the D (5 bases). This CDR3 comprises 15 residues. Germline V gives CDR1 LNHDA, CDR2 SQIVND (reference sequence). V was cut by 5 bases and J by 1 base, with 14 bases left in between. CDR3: CASSLDGARNTEAFF. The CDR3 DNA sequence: TGTGCCAGTAGTCTCGACGGGGCCCGGAACACTGAAGCTTTCTTT.